Presented here are 26 T cell receptor beta chains from one specimen sequenced in a study of early T cells in non-severe SARS-CoV-2 infection. TCRdb re-called the 5' RACE reads with MiXCR, one entry per CDR3 protein. The sample has 97,000 or so distinct CDR3 sequences, 10% to 15% seen once; the top ten hold approximately 6.4%. The sequenced material came from whole blood. The receptors originated from an adult who was a healthcare worker with PCR-confirmed SARS-CoV-2 infection or an uninfected control (not recorded which).

In this sample, this clonotype turned up many times. The chain joins TRBV28 to TRBJ1-1; perhaps TRBD1 as D (5 bases). Per the germline V gene, CDR1 is MDHEN and CDR2 is SYDVKM. There are 12 residues in the CDR3. V was trimmed by 7 bases and J by 5 bases, leaving 11 bases between them. The DNA for the CDR3 is TGTGCCAGCACCCCGGGGCCAACTGAAGCTTTCTTT. Amino acid sequence: CASTPGPTEAFF.

This clonotype was counted ten times or more. The chain joins TRBV10-3 to TRBJ1-5, with TRBD1 matching 9 bases. Germline trimming cut 3 bases from V and 2 bases from J; bases unmatched to any gene: 5. The CDR3 is 16 amino acids. CDR1 is ENHRY, CDR2 SYGVKD, per germline. The CDR3 sequence: CAISDGDRGGNQPQHF. The CDR3 DNA sequence: TGTGCCATCAGTGACGGCGACAGGGGGGGCAATCAGCCCCAGCATTTT.

This clonotype was seen only a few times. The gene calls are TRBV28 and TRBJ2-7; 14 positions agree with TRBD2. Losses at the gene ends were 6 bases for V and 6 bases for J; bases not matched to a gene: 13. The CDR3 is 17 residues long. The germline gives CDR1 MDHEN, CDR2 SYDVKM. In nucleotides, the CDR3 is TGTGCCAGCAGGCGGAGGACTAGCGGGAGGAGGTTGATCGAGCAGTACTTC. This encodes CASRRRTSGRRLIEQYF.

This chain links TRBV5-4 with TRBJ2-5; D call uncertain. The CDR3 totals 14 residues. Germline lookup yields CDR1 SGHNT and CDR2 YYREEE (reference sequence). Trimming pared 2 bases from V and 4 bases from J, leaving 12 bases between. In nucleotides, the CDR3 is TGTGCCAGCAGCTTTCCACGGCTGGCAGAGACCCAGTACTTC. Its translation: CASSFPRLAETQYF.

This clonotype was seen more than once but under ten times. This chain connects TRBV30 to TRBJ1-2; 9 nucleotides line up with TRBD1. V lost 0 bases and J lost 3; bases outside the gene matches: 11. The CDR3 is made up of 17 amino acids. Germline V gene data show CDR1 as GTSNPN and CDR2 as SVGIG (reference sequence). The CDR3 here is CAWSVWTGEGIDYGYTF. In nucleotides, the CDR3 is TGTGCCTGGAGTGTGTGGACAGGGGAAGGCATCGACTATGGCTACACCTTC.

This clonotype was seen ten or more times. The genes are TRBV12-3 or TRBV12-4 and TRBJ2-1, with no clear D. The CDR3 totals 14 residues. V lost 1 base and J lost 0, with 4 bases in between. CDR3: CASSLVSSYNEQFF. CDR3 DNA: TGTGCCAGCAGTTTAGTTAGCTCCTACAATGAGCAGTTCTTC.

This clonotype was recorded a few times. The rearrangement links TRBV13 to TRBJ2-2, with 8 bases fitting TRBD2. The CDR3 has 14 residues. With V trimmed by 4 bases and J by 5 bases, 3 bases remained unmatched. Germline CDR1 is PRHDT and CDR2 is FYEKMQ (reference sequence). The CDR3 nucleotides are TGTGCCAGCAGCTATAGCGGGACTACCGGGGAGCTGTTTTTT. It yields the protein CASSYSGTTGELFF. Drawing the rest from reference TRBV13 and TRBJ2-2, the complete variable domain is AAGVIQSPRHLIKEKRETATLKCYPIPRHDTVYWYQQGPGQDPQFLISFYEKMQSDKGSIPDRFSAQQFSDYHSELNMSSLELGDSALYFCASSYSGTTGELFFGEGSRLTVL.

This clonotype came up many times. The chain carries TRBV20-1 and TRBJ1-5; 9 bases are a match to TRBD1. The CDR3 has 14 residues. V lost 0 bases and J lost 5; bases outside the gene matches: 2. Germline CDR1 DFQATT, CDR2 SNEGSKA (reference sequence). CDR3 residues: CSARDRTGDQPQHF. The DNA for the CDR3 is TGCAGTGCTAGAGATCGGACAGGGGATCAGCCCCAGCATTTT.

The sample holds a few counts of this clonotype. The V gene is TRBV11-2, the J gene TRBJ2-1, with D perhaps matching TRBD1 (5 bases). The length of the CDR3 is 14 residues. Germline values: CDR1 SGHAT, CDR2 FQNNGV. With 5 bases removed from V and 5 bases from J, the gap between germline ends came to 13 bases. In DNA, the CDR3 is TGTGCCAGCAGCGCCACCTGGGGCGACAATGAGCAGTTCTTC. Its protein product is CASSATWGDNEQFF.

The CDR3 spells CAIAGDYGYTF. The CDR3 DNA reads TGTGCCATCGCGGGGGACTATGGCTACACCTTC. The chain links TRBV12-3 or TRBV12-4 to TRBJ1-2; the D gene is possibly TRBD1 (5 bases). With 10 bases removed from V and 3 bases from J, the gap between germline ends came to 9 bases. This CDR3 region has 11 residues.

This clonotype has a count of ten or more. The chain combines TRBV6-2 or TRBV6-3 with TRBJ2-7; TRBD1 is a possible D gene (6 bases). The CDR3 has 17 residues. V lost 7 bases and J 0 bases, leaving 22 bases between the germline ends. Germline V gene sequence: CDR1 MNHEY, CDR2 SVGEGT. The CDR3 spells CASTDPGTNSISYEQYF. CDR3 in DNA: TGTGCCAGCACCGACCCTGGGACAAATAGTATCTCCTACGAGCAGTACTTC.

The chain is built from TRBV7-9 and TRBJ1-6; D unclear. Looked up from germline, CDR1 is SEHNR and CDR2 is FQNEAQ (reference sequence). V was shortened by 5 bases and J by 10 bases, with 9 bases between the two germline ends. This CDR3 region has 12 residues. CDR3 residues: CASSARGSPLHF. The DNA of the CDR3 is TGTGCCAGCAGCGCCCGCGGGTCACCCCTCCACTTT.

V and J are TRBV5-1 and TRBJ2-3, with a weak D call TRBD1 (5 bases). The ends were cut back, 4 bases at V and 7 bases at J, with 16 bases in the middle. Germline V gene sequence: CDR1 SGHRS, CDR2 YFSETQ. The CDR3 sequence is 14 residues long. This chain's CDR3 is CASSEMAGPNTQYF. CDR3 nucleotide sequence: TGCGCCAGCAGCGAGATGGCAGGGCCAAATACGCAGTATTTT.

This rearrangement joins TRBV6-6 to TRBJ2-2, with unresolved D. Trimming cost V 5 bases and J 5 bases, with 9 bases left between them. Looked up from germline, CDR1 is MNHNY and CDR2 is SVGAGI (reference sequence). The CDR3 spans 13 residues. CDR3 region: CASSPVVTGELFF. In DNA, the CDR3 is TGTGCCAGCAGTCCAGTAGTAACCGGGGAGCTGTTTTTT.

The table lists this clonotype with a few counts. The rearrangement links TRBV28 to TRBJ1-1; D gene uncertain. The germline V and J ends were trimmed by 7 bases and 0 bases, with 18 bases remaining between them. This CDR3 contains 16 residues. The germline V gene encodes CDR1 MDHEN and CDR2 SYDVKM. Here the CDR3 reads CASIPGPNQMNTEAFF. CDR3 DNA: TGTGCCAGCATCCCTGGACCGAATCAAATGAACACTGAAGCTTTCTTT.

There are a few counts of this clonotype. The J gene is TRBJ1-2, the V gene TRBV12-3 or TRBV12-4; D is unresolved. V lost 2 bases to trimming and J lost 9 bases, with 19 bases between them. The CDR3 covers 15 residues. CDR3 DNA sequence: TGTGCCAGCAGTTTATTCTCGTCGGGGTTTCAGCGCTACACCTTC. This translates into CASSLFSSGFQRYTF.

This clonotype was found a few times. This chain connects TRBV2 to TRBJ2-1; 12 nucleotides align to TRBD2. The CDR3 is 13 residues long. Germline-derived CDR1 and CDR2 are SNHLY and FYNNEI. J gave up 6 bases and V 8 bases, and 2 bases lay outside the gene matches. Written as DNA, the CDR3 is TGTGCCAGCCGGACTAGCGGGATCAATGAGCAGTTCTTC. It translates to CASRTSGINEQFF. Based on the CDR3 plus reference TRBV2 and TRBJ2-1, the full variable domain is EPEVTQTPSHQVTQMGQEVILRCVPISNHLYFYWYRQILGQKVEFLVSFYNNEISEKSEIFDDQFSVERPDGSNFTLKIRSTKLEDSAMYFCASRTSGINEQFFGPGTRLTVL.

The chain is built from TRBV20-1 and TRBJ2-1, with 12 bases matching TRBD2. The germline gives CDR1 DFQATT, CDR2 SNEGSKA (reference sequence). Trimming took 1 base from V and 4 from J; bases not matched to a gene: 5. This CDR3 contains 16 residues. The CDR3 reads CSARAGLAGFYNEQFF. In DNA, the CDR3 is TGCAGTGCTAGAGCAGGACTAGCGGGATTTTACAATGAGCAGTTCTTC.

Many counts were recorded for this clonotype. The chain combines TRBV6-1 with TRBJ2-1, with D tentatively TRBD2 (6 bases). V lost 0 bases and J 10 bases, leaving 22 bases between the germline ends. The germline gives CDR1 MNHNS, CDR2 SASEGT. The CDR3 length is 17 residues. CDR3 in amino acids: CASSEAGGGLAVGEQFF. In nucleotides, the CDR3 is TGTGCCAGCAGTGAAGCGGGGGGAGGACTGGCGGTGGGCGAGCAGTTCTTC.

At least ten counts were recorded for this clonotype. The rearrangement links TRBV29-1 to TRBJ2-5; 8 nucleotides agree with TRBD1. Germline CDR1 and CDR2: SQVTM and ANQGSEA. The ends lost 6 bases at V and 5 bases at J; junction bases unmatched: 17. The CDR3 runs to 16 residues. The DNA of the CDR3 is TGCAGCGTCCACGCCGGCCAGGGGGCGGTTTATGAGACCCAGTACTTC. Protein sequence: CSVHAGQGAVYETQYF.

J is TRBJ2-5 and V is TRBV2; 8 bases line up with TRBD1. The CDR3 contains 13 residues. Unmatched junction bases numbered 7, after V lost 6 bases and J lost 7 bases. CDR1 is SNHLY, CDR2 FYNNEI, per germline. The CDR3 nucleotides read TGTGCCAGCAGCGATAGGACAGGGACGACCCAGTACTTC. This translates into CASSDRTGTTQYF.

The rearrangement links TRBV12-3 or TRBV12-4 to TRBJ2-7, with D hard to call. V lost 4 bases to trimming and J lost 8 bases, with 9 bases between them. CDR3 length: 11 amino acids. The chain's CDR3 is CASSSRQQQYF. As DNA, the CDR3 is TGTGCCAGCAGTTCGCGCCAGCAGCAGTACTTC.

This clonotype was detected many times. V gene TRBV28 combines with J gene TRBJ1-2; D call uncertain. The CDR3 runs 11 residues. Trimming stripped 5 bases from V and 1 base from J, with 2 bases between. Germline lookup yields CDR1 MDHEN and CDR2 SYDVKM. CDR3 protein: CASSVNYGYTF. CDR3 DNA sequence: TGTGCCAGCAGTGTTAACTATGGCTACACCTTC.

The chain employs TRBV28 and TRBJ2-2; D is uncertain. This CDR3 comprises 13 residues. Trimming shortened V by 4 bases and J by 6 bases, and 9 bases separated the two germline ends. Germline CDR1 MDHEN, CDR2 SYDVKM. CDR3 sequence reads: CASSSPLAGELFF. The CDR3 DNA follows: TGTGCCAGCAGTTCTCCGCTGGCCGGGGAGCTGTTTTTT.

This rearrangement joins TRBV7-6 to TRBJ2-5, with TRBD2 matching over 8 bases. The trim removed 0 bases at V and 7 bases at J, leaving 10 bases unmatched. CDR3 length: 16 amino acids. The germline CDR1 and CDR2 sequences are SGHVS and FNYEAQ. CDR3 DNA sequence: TGTGCCAGCAGCTTAGCGGGACTAGTTTCCCGAACGACCCAGTACTTC. Translated: CASSLAGLVSRTTQYF. The whole variable domain, filled in from reference TRBV7-6 and TRBJ2-5, reads GAGVSQSPRYKVTKRGQDVALRCDPISGHVSLYWYRQALGQGPEFLTYFNYEAQQDKSGLPNDRFSAERPEGSISTLTIQRTEQRDSAMYRCASSLAGLVSRTTQYFGPGTRLLVL.

The sample holds many counts of this clonotype. The V call is TRBV28, the J call TRBJ2-4; the D gene could be TRBD1 or TRBD2 (6 bases each). CDR3 length: 15 residues. Germline loops: CDR1 MDHEN, CDR2 SYDVKM. Trimming stripped 5 bases from V and 1 base from J, with 12 bases between. CDR3 coding DNA: TGTGCCAGCAGTCCAGGAGGGGGGGCCAAAAACATTCAGTACTTC. It codes for CASSPGGGAKNIQYF.